These 28 T cell receptor beta chains originate from one sample sequenced in a study of T cells after yellow fever vaccination. TCRdb re-analysed the 5' RACE reads in MiXCR, keeping a single row per CDR3 protein. The repertoire holds approximately 150,000 distinct CDR3 sequences, with roughly 6.4% as singletons. Sequenced here: CD4+ T cells sorted from PBMCs, sampled on the day of the first yellow fever vaccination. Every receptor here comes from a man aged 18 to 29 who received the YFV17D yellow fever vaccine.

This chain joins TRBV27 and TRBJ2-1, with TRBD2 matching over 8 bases. This CDR3 has 14 residues. In germline, CDR1 is MNHEY, CDR2 SMNVEV (reference sequence). V shed 4 bases and J 4 bases; nucleotides not matched to a gene: 3. The CDR3 region is CASSWQRGYNEQFF. In nucleotides, the CDR3 is TGTGCCAGCAGTTGGCAGCGGGGGTACAATGAGCAGTTCTTC.

This clonotype was recorded many times. Here the CDR3 DNA reads TGTGCCAGCAGTTACCTTGCAACTAATGAAAAACTGTTTTTT. This encodes CASSYLATNEKLFF. The V call is TRBV6-5, the J call TRBJ1-4; D remains ambiguous. From germline, CDR1 is MNHEY and CDR2 SVGAGI. The length of the CDR3 is 14 residues. V lost 2 bases to trimming and J lost 0 bases, with 4 bases between them.

This clonotype appeared many times. The chain is built from TRBV29-1 and TRBJ2-1; 9 bases are shared with TRBD2. This CDR3 contains 14 residues. The ends lost 4 bases at V and 4 bases at J; junction bases unmatched: 5. CDR1 is SQVTM and CDR2 is ANQGSEA in the germline V gene. The CDR3 nucleotides are TGCAGCGTTGCGAAGCGGGGGGTATACAATGAGCAGTTCTTC. Its translation: CSVAKRGVYNEQFF.

This chain connects TRBV21-1 to TRBJ2-3; the table's D call TRBD2 went unverified against the DNA. TRBV21-1 is classified as a pseudogene. The CDR3 has 18 amino acids. CDR3 sequence reads: CASRTGTSGGSFTDTQYF. The DNA of the CDR3 is TGTGCCAGCAGAACCGGGACTAGCGGGGGGTCCTTCACAGATACGCAGTATTTT.

This clonotype was picked up many times. The chain is built from TRBV28 and TRBJ2-7; 8 positions match TRBD2. This CDR3 comprises 15 residues. CDR1 and CDR2 (germline): MDHEN, SYDVKM. V trimming: 3 bases; J trimming: 1 base; junction bases outside the gene matches: 5. The CDR3 protein is CASSFGGGGSYEQYV. CDR3 nucleotides: TGTGCCAGCAGTTTTGGGGGCGGGGGGTCCTACGAGCAGTACGTC.

This clonotype was counted only a few times. J is TRBJ1-4 and V is TRBV7-6; maybe TRBD1 (5 bases). V shed 5 bases and J shed 8 bases, with 15 bases lying between them. The CDR3 sequence is 14 residues long. Germline CDR1 and CDR2: SGHVS and FNYEAQ. The CDR3 loop reads CASSRTDSIEKLFF. The CDR3 region has the DNA TGTGCCAGCAGCCGAACTGACAGCATCGAAAAACTGTTTTTT.

The gene calls are TRBV7-2 and TRBJ1-2; D call uncertain. Trimming stripped 4 bases from V and 4 bases from J, with 10 bases between. Germline values: CDR1 SGHTA, CDR2 FQGNSA. The CDR3 is made up of 13 amino acids. In nucleotides, the CDR3 is TGTGCCAGCAGCTCCTCCCTGGTCTATGGCTACACCTTC. Amino acids: CASSSSLVYGYTF.

At least ten counts were recorded for this clonotype. The J gene is TRBJ2-5, the V gene TRBV5-1; a weak D match, TRBD1 (5 bases). This CDR3 contains 15 residues. The germline gives CDR1 SGHRS, CDR2 YFSETQ. V dropped 3 bases and J dropped 4 bases, with 16 bases sitting between them. The CDR3 coding sequence is TGCGCCAGCAGCTATCAAGGGTCCCAGGGAGAGACCCAGTACTTC. Protein sequence: CASSYQGSQGETQYF.

On this clonotype itself: With a much larger clone just one base away, this may be a read error. The genes are TRBV11-2 and TRBJ2-1, with TRBD1 matching 8 bases. The CDR3 has 17 amino acids. The germline V gene has CDR1 SGHAT and CDR2 FQNNGV. CDR3 DNA sequence: TGTGCCACCAGCTGGCCAGGGGGCAGGAGCTCCTACAATGAGCAGTTCTTC. Translated: CATSWPGGRSSYNEQFF.

This clonotype was recorded many times. The V call is TRBV20-1, the J call TRBJ1-1; 8 nucleotides line up with TRBD1. The V gene's germline CDR1 is DFQATT and CDR2 SNEGSKA (reference sequence). CDR3 size: 14 residues. V lost 1 base, J lost 4 bases, and 5 bases stayed unmatched. This CDR3 is CSARVGQGGTEAFF. The CDR3 DNA reads as TGCAGTGCTAGAGTTGGACAGGGCGGCACTGAAGCTTTCTTT.

This clonotype has at least ten counts. The CDR3 DNA reads as TGCAGTGCTAGAGTTGTTGGGTCGGTAGCGGGGGCCCCTAGCTCCTACAATGAGCAGTTCTTC. Translating gives CSARVVGSVAGAPSSYNEQFF. The chain joins TRBV20-1 to TRBJ2-1, with 9 bases aligning to TRBD2. The V gene end was trimmed by 1 base and the J gene end by 0 bases; junction bases not matched to a gene: 19. From germline, CDR1 is DFQATT and CDR2 SNEGSKA (reference sequence). The CDR3 has 21 residues.

The chain has TRBV5-6 and TRBJ1-2; perhaps TRBD1 as D (5 bases). V was clipped by 0 bases and J by 7 bases, with 7 bases between them. CDR3 length: 12 residues. CDR1 and CDR2 from the germline V gene are SGHDT and YYEEEE. The CDR3 nucleotides read TGTGCCAGCAGCTTGGATGGGGCTGGCTACACCTTC. This sequence encodes CASSLDGAGYTF.

This clonotype was counted many times. V is TRBV4-3 and J is TRBJ1-5; D ambiguous. The germline CDR1 and CDR2 sequences are LGHNA and YSLEER. The CDR3 sequence is 15 residues long. Trimming took 0 bases from V and 2 from J, leaving 8 bases between them. This CDR3 is CASSQDWAGNQPQHF. In DNA, the CDR3 is TGCGCCAGCAGCCAAGATTGGGCCGGCAATCAGCCCCAGCATTTT.

This clonotype was counted at least ten times. The chain is built from TRBV7-2 and TRBJ1-4; 8 bases line up with TRBD1. CDR3 length: 15 amino acids. The V segment lost 5 bases and the J segment 5 bases; nucleotides outside the gene matches: 7. CDR1 is SGHTA and CDR2 is FQGNSA in the germline V gene. CDR3 DNA sequence: TGTGCCAGCAGCCAGAGGACAGGGAGGAATGAAAAACTGTTTTTT. It encodes CASSQRTGRNEKLFF.

Comments on this clonotype: A much more abundant neighbour one base away suggests this may be a read error. V gene TRBV6-1 combines with J gene TRBJ2-2; 8 bases match TRBD2. Germline CDR1 reads MNHNS; CDR2 reads SASEGT. The CDR3 sequence is 15 residues long. In DNA form, the CDR3 reads TGTACCAGCAGCCCCTGGCGGGGGGCAAGCGGGGAGCTGTTTTTT. Translating it yields CTSSPWRGASGELFF.

This clonotype was counted many times. The chain recombines TRBV10-3 with TRBJ2-5; tentatively, D is TRBD2 (5 bases). Germline V gene lookup returns CDR1 ENHRY and CDR2 SYGVKD. V lost 5 bases and J 4 bases, leaving 17 bases between the germline ends. CDR3 size: 15 residues. Written as DNA, the CDR3 is TGTGCCATCAGTAGGAGTACCCGGGAAGGAGAGACCCAGTACTTC. The encoded protein is CAISRSTREGETQYF.

This clonotype showed up many times. The V call is TRBV2, the J call TRBJ2-7; no firm D call. Germline loops: CDR1 SNHLY, CDR2 FYNNEI. Trimming removed 5 bases from V and 7 bases from J, with 15 bases in between. CDR3 length equals 13 residues. The CDR3 spells CASSSTQIGEQYV. As DNA, the CDR3 is TGTGCCAGCAGTTCTACCCAAATAGGGGAGCAGTACGTC.

This clonotype was observed at least ten times. This chain joins TRBV10-3 and TRBJ1-6; D not certain. The germline V gene encodes CDR1 ENHRY and CDR2 SYGVKD. V lost 8 bases, J lost 8 bases, and 10 bases lay in between. This CDR3 has 12 amino acids. For the CDR3, the DNA is TGTGCCATCGGCGGATCGGATTCACCCCTCCACTTT. Residues: CAIGGSDSPLHF.

The rearrangement uses TRBV30 and TRBJ1-1; maybe TRBD1 (6 bases). V was cut by 2 bases and J by 3 bases, with 10 bases left in between. Germline assignment: CDR1 GTSNPN and CDR2 SVGIG (reference sequence). The CDR3 length is 13 residues. The CDR3 DNA reads TGTGCCTGGAGTAGGGGGTTCGACACTGAAGCTTTCTTT. It encodes CAWSRGFDTEAFF.

The chain joins TRBV15 to TRBJ2-3; no clear D. Germline CDR1 reads LNHNV; CDR2 reads YYDKDF (reference sequence). V was shortened by 2 bases and J by 2 bases, with 11 bases between the two germline ends. The CDR3 extends over 15 amino acids. CDR3 residues: CATSRSLMLTDTQYF. For the CDR3, the DNA is TGTGCCACCAGCAGATCCCTGATGCTCACAGATACGCAGTATTTT.

This clonotype was observed at least ten times. The chain carries TRBV20-1 and TRBJ2-1; D is perhaps TRBD2 (6 bases). The CDR3 contains 13 residues. Germline V CDR1 and CDR2: DFQATT, SNEGSKA (reference sequence). V was cut by 2 bases and J by 6 bases, with 11 bases left in between. This chain's CDR3 is CSARLALPNEQFF. CDR3 sequence (DNA): TGCAGTGCTAGACTAGCGTTGCCCAATGAGCAGTTCTTC.

The CDR3 DNA is TGTGCCAGCAGTTATTCACAATACACAGATACGCAGTATTTT. Its translation: CASSYSQYTDTQYF. V usage is TRBV12-3 or TRBV12-4 and J usage is TRBJ2-3; no reliable D call. There are 14 residues in the CDR3. The ends were cut back, 4 bases at V and 2 bases at J, with 10 bases in the middle.

In its sample, this clonotype was seen a few times. V gene TRBV12-3 or TRBV12-4 combines with J gene TRBJ2-4; D may match TRBD1 or TRBD2 (5 bases each). The CDR3 loop spans 16 amino acids. V was cut by 4 bases and J by 0 bases, with 13 bases left in between. CDR3 DNA: TGTGCCAGCAGTTATCGGGGCGACCTAGCCAAAAACATTCAGTACTTC. It translates to CASSYRGDLAKNIQYF.

This clonotype was picked up a small number of times. V gene TRBV24-1 combines with J gene TRBJ2-1; 8 bases match TRBD1. Germline assignment: CDR1 KGHDR and CDR2 SFDVKD. The CDR3 consists of 15 residues. V lost 6 bases to trimming and J lost 5 bases; unmatched junction nucleotides: 8. CDR3 DNA sequence: TGTGCCACCAGTAGAGGACAGGGACGCGACAATGAGCAGTTCTTC. It codes for CATSRGQGRDNEQFF.

The chain combines TRBV5-1 with TRBJ2-3, with 11 bases lining up with TRBD2. The V and J ends lost 5 bases and 4 bases, in that order; junction bases with no gene match: 9. This CDR3 is 16 amino acids long. The germline CDR1 and CDR2 sequences are SGHRS and YFSETQ. The CDR3 coding sequence is TGCGCCAGCAGTCTTAGCGGGGGGGCGTTCCCAGATACGCAGTATTTT. Amino acids: CASSLSGGAFPDTQYF.

This clonotype showed up many times. V is TRBV4-2 and J is TRBJ2-3; a weak D match, TRBD2 (5 bases). The germline V gene has CDR1 LGHNA and CDR2 YNFKEQ. Trimming stripped 0 bases from V and 0 bases from J, with 16 bases between. The CDR3 runs 18 residues. The CDR3 region is CASSQEERISGSTDTQYF. CDR3 in DNA: TGTGCCAGCAGCCAAGAAGAACGGATCAGCGGTAGCACAGATACGCAGTATTTT.

This clonotype was picked up many times. This sequence joins TRBV7-6 and TRBJ1-3, with unresolved D. The V end was cut by 5 bases, the J end by 0 bases, with 11 bases between. This CDR3 comprises 15 residues. Germline V gene sequence: CDR1 SGHVS, CDR2 FNYEAQ. CDR3 protein: CASSVASFSGNTIYF. The CDR3 DNA reads TGTGCCAGCAGCGTGGCCAGTTTCTCTGGAAACACCATATATTTT. The full variable domain, with the rest looked up from reference TRBV7-6 and TRBJ1-3, is GAGVSQSPRYKVTKRGQDVALRCDPISGHVSLYWYRQALGQGPEFLTYFNYEAQQDKSGLPNDRFSAERPEGSISTLTIQRTEQRDSAMYRCASSVASFSGNTIYFGEGSWLTVV.

At least ten counts were recorded for this clonotype. The V gene is TRBV2, the J gene TRBJ1-6; 9 bases map to TRBD1. This CDR3 region has 13 residues. Germline-derived CDR1 and CDR2 are SNHLY and FYNNEI. Trimming at V came to 10 bases and at J to 8 bases, leaving 6 bases not matched to a gene. For the CDR3, the DNA is TGTGCCACCCATGGACAGGGGCATTCACCCCTCCACTTT. Its translation is CATHGQGHSPLHF.